This section outlines one T cell receptor (beta chain) sequence together with its context. Its specificity is not known. These data belong to a study of T cells in women clearing cervical HPV infection. Background on the study: HLA type stays a possible confounder, typing being limited. Findings and limits, study-wide: A classifier using richness and V gene abundances reached an AUC of around 0.81.

All donors had a single incident cervical HPV16 infection, not prevalent. Genomic DNA, averaging around 1,200 ng per sample, yielded TCR beta CDR3 via immunoSEQ. The table came from immunoSEQ multiplex PCR; TCRdb's copy has only in-frame clones and leaves some out. The sample includes tens of thousands of clones. The receptor's source is a woman between 18 and 69 years old with a cervical HPV16 infection that either progressed to CIN3+ or cleared (not recorded which). The sample consisted of blood buffy coat.

CDR3 sequence reads: CASSLRQVDETQYF. The DNA read from the CDR3 is TGTGCCAGCAGCTTGAGACAGGTGGATGAGACG. The chain is built from TRBV5-4 and TRBJ2-3; TRBD1 might be the D (6 bases). The CDR3 extends 3 residues past the end of the read, so its final part is completed from the germline J gene. Germline CDR1 SGHNT, CDR2 YYREEE (reference sequence). The CDR3 is 14 amino acids.